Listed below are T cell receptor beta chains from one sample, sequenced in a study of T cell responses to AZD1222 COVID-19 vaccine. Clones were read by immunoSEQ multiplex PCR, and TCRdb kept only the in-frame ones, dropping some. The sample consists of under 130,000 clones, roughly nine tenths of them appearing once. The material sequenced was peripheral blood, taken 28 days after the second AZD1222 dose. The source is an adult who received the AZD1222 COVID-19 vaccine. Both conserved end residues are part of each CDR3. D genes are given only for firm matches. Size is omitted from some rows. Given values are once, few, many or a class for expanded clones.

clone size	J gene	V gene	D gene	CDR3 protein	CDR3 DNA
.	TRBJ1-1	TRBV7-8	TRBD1	CASRGTGGARWGTEAFF	TGTGCCAGCAGGGGGACAGGGGGCGCGAGGTGGGGCACTGAAGCTTTCTTT
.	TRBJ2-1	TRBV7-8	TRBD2	CASSFSGRNEQFF	TGTGCCAGCAGCTTTAGCGGGCGGAATGAGCAGTTCTTC
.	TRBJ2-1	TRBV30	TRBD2	CAWSNAGGPHEQFF	TGTGCCTGGAGTAATGCGGGAGGGCCGCATGAGCAGTTCTTC
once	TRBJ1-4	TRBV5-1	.	CASSFGTDPHATNEKLFF	TGCGCCAGCAGCTTCGGGACGGACCCTCATGCAACTAATGAAAAACTGTTTTTT
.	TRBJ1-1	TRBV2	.	CASSDQGRNTEAFF	TGTGCCAGCAGTGACCAGGGTAGGAACACTGAAGCTTTCTTT
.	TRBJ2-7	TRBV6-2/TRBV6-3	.	CASSYAGNEQYF	TGTGCCAGCAGTTACGCGGGAAACGAGCAGTACTTC
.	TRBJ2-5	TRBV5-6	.	CASSPTGPSGETQYF	TGTGCCAGCAGCCCGACAGGCCCTTCTGGTGAGACCCAGTACTTC
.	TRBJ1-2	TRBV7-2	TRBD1	CASSLDRGAYGYTF	TGTGCCAGCAGTTTGGACAGGGGGGCCTATGGCTACACCTTC
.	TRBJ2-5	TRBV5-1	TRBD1	CASSLTGGSKTQYF	TGCGCCAGCAGTTTGACAGGGGGCTCGAAGACCCAGTACTTC
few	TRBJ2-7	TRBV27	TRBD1	CASRGTGEGEQYF	TGTGCCAGCAGGGGGACAGGGGAGGGCGAGCAGTACTTC
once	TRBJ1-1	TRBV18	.	CASSPINGNTEAFF	TGTGCCAGCTCACCAATCAACGGCAACACTGAAGCTTTCTTT
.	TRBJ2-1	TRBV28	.	CASSAGGELVNEQFF	TGTGCCAGCAGTGCCGGTGGGGAGCTGGTAAATGAGCAGTTCTTC
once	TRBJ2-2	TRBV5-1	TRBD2	CASSWQLAGPTGELFF	TGCGCCAGCAGCTGGCAGCTAGCGGGCCCCACCGGGGAGCTGTTTTTT
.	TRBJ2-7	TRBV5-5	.	CASSSRDTYEQYF	TGTGCCAGCAGTTCCCGAGACACTTACGAGCAGTACTTC
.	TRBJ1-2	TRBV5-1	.	CASSPPAGADGYTF	TGCGCCAGCAGCCCTCCCGCAGGGGCAGATGGCTACACCTTC
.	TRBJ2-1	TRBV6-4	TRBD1	CASSDSGQGNNEQFF	TGTGCCAGCAGTGACTCAGGACAGGGCAACAATGAGCAGTTCTTC
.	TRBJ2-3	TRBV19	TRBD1	CASSMLAPGQITDTQYF	TGTGCCAGTAGTATGTTGGCCCCGGGACAGATCACAGATACGCAGTATTTT
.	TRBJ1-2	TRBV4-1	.	CASSQDLGTNYGYTF	TGCGCCAGCAGCCAAGATCTGGGGACTAACTATGGCTACACCTTC
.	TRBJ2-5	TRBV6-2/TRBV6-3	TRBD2	CASSYSGGTSQETQYF	TGTGCCAGCAGTTATTCCGGGGGGACTAGCCAAGAGACCCAGTACTTC
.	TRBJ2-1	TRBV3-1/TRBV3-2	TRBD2	CASSHYTLAVRGYEQFF	TGTGCCAGCAGCCACTATACTCTAGCGGTTAGAGGTTATGAGCAGTTCTTC
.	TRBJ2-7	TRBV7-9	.	CASSLAPTDEQYF	TGTGCCAGCAGCTTAGCGCCTACAGACGAGCAGTACTTC
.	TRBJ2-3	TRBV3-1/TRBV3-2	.	CASSRDSTDTQYF	TGTGCCAGCAGTCGGGACAGCACAGATACGCAGTATTTT
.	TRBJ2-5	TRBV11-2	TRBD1	CASSPQGQVLSTQYF	TGTGCCAGCAGCCCTCAGGGACAGGTCCTATCGACCCAGTACTTC
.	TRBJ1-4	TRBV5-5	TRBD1	CASSIPGTGQNEKLFF	TGTGCCAGCAGCATTCCTGGGACAGGGCAAAATGAAAAACTGTTTTTT
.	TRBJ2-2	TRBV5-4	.	CASSSPEHTGELFF	TGTGCCAGCAGCTCCCCAGAACACACCGGGGAGCTGTTTTTT
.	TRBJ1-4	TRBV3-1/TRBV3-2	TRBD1	CASSPTGGFGSGEKLFF	TGTGCCAGCAGCCCGACAGGGGGATTTGGGAGTGGAGAAAAACTGTTTTTT
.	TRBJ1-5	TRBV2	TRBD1	CASSELGTEGVDQPQHF	TGTGCCAGCAGTGAGCTAGGGACAGAGGGCGTCGATCAGCCCCAGCATTTT
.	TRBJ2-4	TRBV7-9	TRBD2	CASSFDRTGGIQYF	TGTGCCAGCAGCTTTGACAGAACGGGGGGCATTCAGTACTTC
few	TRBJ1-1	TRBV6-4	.	CASSANPGNTEAFF	TGTGCCAGCAGTGCAAACCCAGGGAACACTGAAGCTTTCTTT
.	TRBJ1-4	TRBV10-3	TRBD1	CASLSGTGDEKLFF	TGTGCCTCCCTATCCGGGACAGGGGATGAAAAACTGTTTTTT
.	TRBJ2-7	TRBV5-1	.	CASSLDFGERYEQYF	TGCGCCAGCAGCTTGGATTTCGGGGAGAGGTACGAGCAGTACTTC
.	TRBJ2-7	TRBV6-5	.	CASSYSSKPYEQYF	TGTGCCAGCAGTTACTCGTCAAAACCCTACGAGCAGTACTTC
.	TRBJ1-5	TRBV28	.	CASKHPPGHILNQPQHF	TGTGCCAGCAAGCACCCCCCGGGACACATACTGAATCAGCCCCAGCATTTT
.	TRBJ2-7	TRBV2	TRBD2	CASSEAPGTSSEQYF	TGTGCCAGCAGTGAAGCGCCCGGGACTAGTTCTGAGCAGTACTTC
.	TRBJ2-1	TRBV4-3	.	CASSQESNRDSYNEQFF	TGCGCCAGCAGCCAAGAGTCCAACAGGGACTCCTACAATGAGCAGTTCTTC
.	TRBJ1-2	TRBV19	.	CASSIPRRGVNYGYTF	TGTGCCAGTAGTATCCCTCGACGAGGGGTAAACTATGGCTACACCTTC
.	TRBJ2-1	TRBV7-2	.	CASSSGTLSYNEQFF	TGTGCCAGCAGTTCCGGGACTCTCTCCTACAATGAGCAGTTCTTC
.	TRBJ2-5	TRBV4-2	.	CASSQVKYQETQYF	TGTGCCAGCAGCCAAGTGAAGTACCAAGAGACCCAGTACTTC
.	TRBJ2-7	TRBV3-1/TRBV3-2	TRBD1	CASSQVGTAGYEQYF	TGTGCCAGCAGCCAAGTCGGGACAGCCGGATACGAGCAGTACTTC
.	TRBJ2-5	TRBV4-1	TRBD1	CASSQGTGTSSWETQYF	TGCGCCAGCAGCCAAGGGACAGGTACATCTAGTTGGGAGACCCAGTACTTC
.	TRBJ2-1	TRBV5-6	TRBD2	CASSLLIRLALNEQFF	TGTGCCAGCAGCTTGCTTATCAGACTAGCGCTCAATGAGCAGTTCTTC
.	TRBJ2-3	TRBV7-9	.	CASSLASSTDTQYF	TGTGCCAGCAGCTTAGCCTCTAGCACAGATACGCAGTATTTT
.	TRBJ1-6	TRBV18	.	CASSPKTNNSPLHF	TGTGCCAGCTCACCAAAAACTAATAATTCACCCCTCCACTTT
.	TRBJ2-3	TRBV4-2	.	CASSQGFRADPDTQYF	TGTGCCAGCAGCCAAGGGTTCAGGGCAGATCCAGATACGCAGTATTTT
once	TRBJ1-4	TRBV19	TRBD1	CASSIGQGARNEKLFF	TGTGCCAGTAGTATCGGACAGGGGGCGCGTAATGAAAAACTGTTTTTT
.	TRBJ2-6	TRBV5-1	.	CASSMGSGANVLTF	TGCGCCAGCAGCATGGGCTCTGGGGCCAACGTCCTGACTTTC
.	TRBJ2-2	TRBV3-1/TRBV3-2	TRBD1	CASSMGQGVGELFF	TGTGCCAGCAGCATGGGACAGGGCGTCGGGGAGCTGTTTTTT
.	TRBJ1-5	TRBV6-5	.	CASSYLDSFNQPQHF	TGTGCCAGCAGTTACCTAGACAGTTTCAATCAGCCCCAGCATTTT
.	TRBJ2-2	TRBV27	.	CASSLSVAGELFF	TGTGCCAGCAGTTTATCCGTGGCCGGGGAGCTGTTTTTT
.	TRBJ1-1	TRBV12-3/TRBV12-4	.	CASKSIREAFF	TGTGCCAGCAAATCTATCCGTGAAGCTTTCTTT
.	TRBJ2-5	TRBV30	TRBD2	CAWAGTSGRSQETQYF	TGTGCCTGGGCGGGGACTAGCGGGAGAAGCCAAGAGACCCAGTACTTC
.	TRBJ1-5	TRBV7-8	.	CASSLRLNQPQHF	TGTGCCAGCAGCTTACGGCTCAATCAGCCCCAGCATTTT
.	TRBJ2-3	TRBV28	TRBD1	CASSLTGVVLFDTQYF	TGTGCCAGCAGCCTTACAGGGGTCGTTCTATTTGATACGCAGTATTTT
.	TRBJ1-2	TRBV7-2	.	CASSEGGSNYGYTF	TGTGCCAGCAGTGAGGGGGGCTCCAACTATGGCTACACCTTC
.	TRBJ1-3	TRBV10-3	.	CAIAPQGRGNTIYF	TGTGCCATCGCCCCCCAGGGGCGAGGAAACACCATATATTTT
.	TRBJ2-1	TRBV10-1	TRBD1	CASSLTGENNEQFF	TGCGCCAGCAGCTTGACAGGGGAGAACAATGAGCAGTTCTTC
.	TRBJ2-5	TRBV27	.	CASSLPGSQETQYF	TGTGCCAGCAGTTTGCCCGGGTCCCAAGAGACCCAGTACTTC